The clone carrying this TCR beta chain came up a few times. Its antigen is not identified. The germline V gene has CDR1 SQVTM and CDR2 ANQGSEA. With V trimmed by 4 bases and J by 2 bases, 10 bases remained unmatched. This CDR3 contains 16 residues. The sample originates from a study of blood T cells in healthy people across ages. Overall study results and limits: TCR beta diversity per million T cells fell roughly linearly with age.

The use of a sample-barcoded 5' primer and a J-beta primer mix characterized a second PCR of about 7 to 12 cycles. TCRdb analysed the 5' RACE reads with MiXCR anew, one entry per CDR3 protein. The sample includes roughly 2 million distinct CDR3 sequences, roughly 50% of them seen just once. This TCR was sampled from a woman in her thirties or forties in good health. This chain links TRBV29-1 with TRBJ2-5; 10 nucleotides match TRBD2. The sample consisted of blood. This chain's CDR3 is CSVAQPSGGIQETQYF. The CDR3 DNA reads as TGCAGCGTTGCCCAGCCTAGCGGGGGTATTCAAGAGACCCAGTACTTC.